This TCR beta chain came from a study of regulatory T cells in long-lasting Graves disease. Study-level points and caveats: Limited sample numbers may have lowered accuracy. Favored usage of TRBV28, TRBJ1-2 and TRBJ2-5 was recorded in persistent disease.

The time point: newly diagnosed GD, antithyroid drugs for less than 3 months. The TCR library was prepared using RNA isolated from PBMCs. With iRepertoire HTBI primers and Arm-PCR of CDR3 regions, TCR beta libraries were built. MiXCR, applied by TCRdb to the multiplex PCR reads, yields one record per CDR3 protein. This table has approximately 230,000 distinct CDR3 sequences, around 19% appearing once. This clonotype was seen many times. The antigen remains unidentified. CDR3 length equals 17 residues. Germline V lookup: CDR1 LNHNV, CDR2 YYDKDF (reference sequence). Between the trimmed V and J ends, which lost 0 bases and 1 base, there was a span of 13 bases.

This material consisted of peripheral blood mononuclear cells (PBMCs), taken at new diagnosis, from a patient treated with antithyroid drugs. The TCR sequence derives from a female donor with Graves disease. The rearrangement joins TRBV15 to TRBJ1-5, with D hard to call. CDR3 loop: CATSRDFGRSSNQPQHF. In nucleotides, the CDR3 is TGTGCCACCAGCAGAGATTTTGGGAGATCGAGCAATCAGCCCCAGCATTTT.